This TCR beta chain derives from a study of PD-1 blockade in classical Hodgkin lymphoma. Whole-study results and caveats: The study found complete responders had baseline diversity similar to newly diagnosed patients. Sources of repertoire differences remain undefined, possibly disease activity or prior therapy. At C4D1, TCR diversity had climbed significantly for CD4+ cells, though not for CD8+ cells.

Every patient was affected by relapse after autologous stem cell transplantation, while exposure to brentuximab vedotin was not uniform. Turning to this clone: Antigen: not known.

V lost 5 bases and J 8 bases, leaving 15 bases between the germline ends. The germline gives CDR1 LGHNT, CDR2 FRNRAP. The CDR3 consists of 13 residues. The repertoire was sequenced with immunoSEQ multiplex PCR; TCRdb's copy has only in-frame clones and lacks some. The sample contains about 20,000 clones, roughly 76% of which appear only once. The sequencing here drew on peripheral blood mononuclear cells (PBMCs), taken at baseline. The V call is TRBV12-5, the J call TRBJ1-1, with D uncertain. This receptor was identified in a human donor with classical Hodgkin lymphoma. The CDR3 loop is CASGPLVGPEAFF. Here the CDR3 DNA reads TGTGCTAGTGGTCCTCTGGTGGGTCCAGAAGCTTTCTTT.